This TCR beta chain comes out of a study of cytomegalovirus exposure and HLA in healthy donors. The PCR ran on 60 Vbeta and 13 Jbeta primers. Produced via immunoSEQ multiplex PCR; TCRdb's table is partial and in-frame only. The sample yields 95,000 to 100,000 clones, under 85% seen once. V shed 2 bases and J shed 4 bases, with 12 bases lying between them. Germline values: CDR1 MNHGY, CDR2 SVAAGI. The CDR3 runs 14 residues. It was healthy bone marrow donors who served as donors. Details on this clone: Antigen: not known.

Study-level results: In vitro, three CMV-associated chains proved specific for CMV antigens.

The chain has TRBV6-9 and TRBJ2-7; D is undetermined. What was sequenced was PBMCs. The TCR was taken from a man aged 35 to 55 in good health and CMV-seronegative. CDR3 in amino acids: CASSYRGFWYEQYF. CDR3 nucleotides: TGTGCCAGCAGTTATCGTGGCTTTTGGTACGAGCAGTACTTC.